The sequence of this T cell receptor (beta chain) was determined in a study of radiotherapy plus CTLA-4 blockade in lung cancer. Study overall: Around 18% of enrolled patients responded objectively, and 31% had disease control. Study conclusions and caveats: Radiotherapy with ipilimumab was followed by blood expansion of tumor-derived clones.

Per the germline V gene, CDR1 is SGHNT and CDR2 is YYREEE (reference sequence). Unmatched junction bases numbered 5, after V lost 0 bases and J lost 1 base. The CDR3 runs to 18 residues. Notes on this clone: The antigen is undetermined.

Profiled with immunoSEQ multiplex PCR; TCRdb holds only in-frame clones, not every one. The sample consists of nearly 110,000 clones, under 90% of them appearing once. This clonotype originated in a human donor with non-small cell lung cancer that progressed on radiotherapy plus ipilimumab. Some clones in this sample may be carry-over from other donors' samples. The rearrangement links TRBV5-4 to TRBJ2-5, with 14 nucleotides matching TRBD2. The starting material was peripheral blood, obtained from a patient treated with radiotherapy plus ipilimumab. The CDR3 DNA is TGTGCCAGCAGCTTGGGTGGACTAGCGGGGGGCAGCCAAGAGACCCAGTACTTC. This gives the protein CASSLGGLAGGSQETQYF.